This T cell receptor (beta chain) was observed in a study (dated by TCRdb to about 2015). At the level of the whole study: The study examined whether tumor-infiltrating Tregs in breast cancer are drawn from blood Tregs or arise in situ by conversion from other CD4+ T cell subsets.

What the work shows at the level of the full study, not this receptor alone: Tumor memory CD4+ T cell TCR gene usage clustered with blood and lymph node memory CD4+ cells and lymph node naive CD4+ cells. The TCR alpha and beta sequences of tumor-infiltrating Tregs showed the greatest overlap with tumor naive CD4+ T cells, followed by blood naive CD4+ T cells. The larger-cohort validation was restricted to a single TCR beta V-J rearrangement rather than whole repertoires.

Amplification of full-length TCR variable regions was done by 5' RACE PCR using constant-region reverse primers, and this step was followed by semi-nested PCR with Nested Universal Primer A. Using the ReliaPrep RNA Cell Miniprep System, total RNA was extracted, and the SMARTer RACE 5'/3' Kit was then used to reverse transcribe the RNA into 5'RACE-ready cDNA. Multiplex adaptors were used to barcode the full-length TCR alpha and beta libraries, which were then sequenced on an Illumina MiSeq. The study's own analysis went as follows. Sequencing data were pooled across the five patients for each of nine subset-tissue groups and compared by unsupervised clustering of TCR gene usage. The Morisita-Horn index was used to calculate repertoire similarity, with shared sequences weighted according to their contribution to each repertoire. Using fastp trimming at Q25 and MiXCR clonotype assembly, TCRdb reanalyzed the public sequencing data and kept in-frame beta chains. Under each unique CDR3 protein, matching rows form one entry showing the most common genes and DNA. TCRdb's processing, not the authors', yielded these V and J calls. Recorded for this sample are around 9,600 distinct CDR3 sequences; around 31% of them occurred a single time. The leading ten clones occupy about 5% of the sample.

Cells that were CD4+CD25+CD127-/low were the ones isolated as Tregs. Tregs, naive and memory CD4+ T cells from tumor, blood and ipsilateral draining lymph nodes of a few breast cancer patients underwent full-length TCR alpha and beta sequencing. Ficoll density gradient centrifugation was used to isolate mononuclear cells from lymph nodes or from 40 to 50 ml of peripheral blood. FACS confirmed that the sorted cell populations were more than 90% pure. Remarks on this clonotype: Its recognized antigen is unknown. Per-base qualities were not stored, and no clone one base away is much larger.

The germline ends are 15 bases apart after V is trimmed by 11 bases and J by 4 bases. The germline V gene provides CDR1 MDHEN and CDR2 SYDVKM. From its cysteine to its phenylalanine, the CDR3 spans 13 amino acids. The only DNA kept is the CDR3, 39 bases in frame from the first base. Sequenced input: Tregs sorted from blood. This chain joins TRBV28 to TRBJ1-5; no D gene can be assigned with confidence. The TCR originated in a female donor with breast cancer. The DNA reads TGTGCCGGCGCTATGGGGAAGAATCAGCCCCAGCATTTT. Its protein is CAGAMGKNQPQHF.